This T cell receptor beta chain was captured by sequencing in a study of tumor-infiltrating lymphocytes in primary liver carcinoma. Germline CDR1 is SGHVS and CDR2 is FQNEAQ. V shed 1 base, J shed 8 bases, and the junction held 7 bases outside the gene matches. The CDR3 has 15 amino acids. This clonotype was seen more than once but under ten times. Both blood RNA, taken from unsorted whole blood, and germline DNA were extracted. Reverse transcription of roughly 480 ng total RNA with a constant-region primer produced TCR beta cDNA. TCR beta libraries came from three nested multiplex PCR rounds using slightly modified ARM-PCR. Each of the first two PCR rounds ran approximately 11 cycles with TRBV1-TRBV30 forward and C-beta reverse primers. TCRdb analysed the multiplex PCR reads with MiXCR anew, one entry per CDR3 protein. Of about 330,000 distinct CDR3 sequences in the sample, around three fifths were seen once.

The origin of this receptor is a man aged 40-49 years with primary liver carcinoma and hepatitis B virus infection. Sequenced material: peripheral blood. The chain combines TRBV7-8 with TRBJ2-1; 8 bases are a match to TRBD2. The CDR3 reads CASSLEAGEVDEQFF. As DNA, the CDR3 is TGTGCCAGCAGCTTAGAAGCGGGAGAGGTTGATGAGCAGTTCTTC.